A single sample is the source of the 10 T cell receptor beta chains below, sequenced in a study of T cell clonality in common variable immunodeficiency. General study findings and limits: Reportedly, TCR beta sequences from common variable immunodeficiency showed fewer deletions and N-nucleotide insertions.

For these receptors, no antigen is known. This table comes from immunoSEQ multiplex PCR, and its TCRdb copy is limited to in-frame clones, with some not included. The sample holds fewer than 30,000 clones, and no clone turns up only once. Specimen: peripheral blood mononuclear cells. These TCRs come from a human donor with common variable immunodeficiency.

There are many counts of this clone. The read terminates 3 residues before the CDR3 end, so the remaining end is supplied by the germline J gene. This rearrangement joins TRBV2 to TRBJ2-2; 8 positions match TRBD1. The germline V gene encodes CDR1 SNHLY and CDR2 FYNNEI. V lost 2 bases, J lost 6 bases, and 5 bases stayed unmatched. The CDR3 totals 15 residues. CDR3 protein: CASSENRGVSGELFF. The DNA read from the CDR3 is TGTGCCAGCAGTGAAAACAGGGGGGTATCCGGGGAG.

For this clone: The read ends 3 residues early relative to the CDR3; the germline J gene fills the gap. J is TRBJ1-3 and V is TRBV18; perhaps TRBD1 as D (6 bases). Per germline, CDR1 KGHSH and CDR2 LQKENI. CDR3 length: 15 residues. Trimming pared 4 bases from V and 1 base from J, leaving 11 bases between. The CDR3 DNA, read in part, is TGTGCCAGCTCACGAGCAGACAGGTCTGGAAACACC. It is translated as CASSRADRSGNT. The whole CDR3 reads CASSRADRSGNTIYF.

As concerns this clone: Read sequence stops 3 residues before the CDR3 end, and the germline J gene provides the missing end. J is TRBJ2-5 and V is TRBV6-1, with a tentative D call TRBD1 (5 bases). CDR1 MNHNS and CDR2 SASEGT come from the germline V gene. This CDR3 comprises 15 residues. Trimming took off 2 bases at V and 5 bases at J, with 15 bases between the two ends. The CDR3 loop reads CASSESIGVRETQYF. The part of the CDR3 DNA that was read is TGTGCCAGCAGTGAAAGTATAGGGGTAAGGGAGACC.

A few counts support this clone. The CDR3 extends 3 residues past the end of the read, so its final part is completed from the germline J gene. The genes are TRBV19 and TRBJ2-5, with 8 positions matching TRBD1. The CDR3 extends over 13 amino acids. From germline, CDR1 is LNHDA and CDR2 SQIVND (reference sequence). Germline trimming cut 5 bases from V and 4 bases from J; bases unmatched to any gene: 3. CDR3 in amino acids: CASSQTGVETQYF. CDR3 DNA (partial): TGTGCCAGTAGTCAGACAGGGGTAGAGACC.

This clone was detected a few times. Partial CDR3 DNA: TGTGCCAGTAGCACCAATGGGCGGGCAACTAATGAAAAA. It is translated as CASSTNGRATNEK. The whole CDR3 sequence is CASSTNGRATNEKLFF. The J gene is TRBJ1-4, the V gene TRBV19, with D unclear. Read data end 3 residues before the CDR3 end; the end is taken from the germline J gene. The germline V gene has CDR1 LNHDA and CDR2 SQIVND (reference sequence). V lost 6 bases, J lost 0 bases, and 14 bases lay in between. CDR3 length equals 16 residues. Full variable domain (remainder filled in from reference TRBV19 and TRBJ1-4): DGGITQSPKYLFRKEGQNVTLSCEQNLNHDAMYWYRQDPGQGLRLIYYSQIVNDFQKGDIAEGYSVSREKKESFPLTVTSAQKNPTAFYLCASSTNGRATNEKLFFGSGTQLSVL.

This clone has at least ten counts. The CDR3 extends 3 residues past the end of the read, so its final part is completed from the germline J gene. The chain joins TRBV4-2 to TRBJ2-1; D is possibly TRBD1 (6 bases). From germline, CDR1 is LGHNA and CDR2 YNFKEQ. With 0 bases removed from V and 0 bases from J, the gap between germline ends came to 9 bases. The CDR3 extends over 16 amino acids. Partial CDR3 DNA: TGTGCCAGCAGCCAAGATTTAGGGGGCTCCTACAATGAG. Amino acid sequence: CASSQDLGGSYNE. The entire CDR3 reads CASSQDLGGSYNEQFF.

This clone was recorded many times. The sequence runs out 3 residues before the end of the CDR3; the remainder is reconstructed from the germline J gene. Additional DNA sequences in this sample encode the identical CDR3. The gene calls are TRBV6-2 or TRBV6-3 and TRBJ2-1, with D possibly TRBD2 on 7 matching bases. V lost 6 bases to trimming and J lost 1 base, with 10 bases between them. This CDR3 is 14 amino acids long. CDR1 and CDR2 (germline): MNHEY, SVGEGT. Incomplete CDR3 DNA: TGTGCCAGCAGAGAGGGGGGGTCCTACAATGAG. It yields the protein CASREGGSYNE. In full, the CDR3 reads CASREGGSYNEQFF.

This clone was recorded a few times. The DNA ends 3 residues before the CDR3 does, and the rest of the CDR3 is filled in from the germline J gene. V is TRBV6-2 or TRBV6-3 and J is TRBJ2-7; D gene ambiguous. The V end lost 6 bases, the J end lost 5 bases, and 20 bases lay between the germline ends. This CDR3 has 15 residues. Germline lookup yields CDR1 MNHEY and CDR2 SVGEGT. CDR3 bases read: TGTGCCAGCAGCCCCTTCCTAAATGGCAGGCACGAG. Its protein product is CASSPFLNGRHE. The CDR3 in full is CASSPFLNGRHEQYF.

Many counts were recorded for this clone. The DNA read from the CDR3 is TGTGCCAGCAGCCCCGACGGGGGATTTAACTATGGC. It yields the protein CASSPDGGFNYG. The entire CDR3 protein reads CASSPDGGFNYGYTF. The chain couples TRBV7-9 to TRBJ1-2, with D perhaps TRBD1 (5 bases). The read falls 3 residues short of the CDR3 end, and the missing part is taken from the germline J gene. In germline, CDR1 is SEHNR, CDR2 FQNEAQ (reference sequence). The CDR3 contains 15 residues. The germline V and J ends were trimmed by 5 bases and 1 base, with 14 bases remaining between them.

With regard to this clone: The read comes to an end 3 residues before the CDR3 does, leaving the germline J gene to fill in the end. The chain carries TRBV11-2 and TRBJ2-7; D is perhaps TRBD1 (5 bases). Trimming took off 5 bases at V and 1 base at J, with 15 bases between the two ends. Germline CDR1 is SGHAT and CDR2 is FQNNGV. CDR3 length: 15 residues. CDR3 sequence reads: CASSLMQGSSYEQYF. Incomplete CDR3 DNA: TGTGCCAGCAGCCTAATGCAGGGATCATCCTACGAG.